The source of this TCR beta chain is a study of cytomegalovirus exposure and HLA in healthy donors. As to this clone: Its target is not known.

Whole-study findings and limits: Later on, an analysis found that several of the most significant clusters appeared to be linked to common viral pathogens, which included parvovirus B19. More clonal expansion characterized HLA-associated TCR beta chains than equally common others in a later analysis.

Use of 60 Vbeta and 13 Jbeta primers characterized the PCR. TCRdb's copy holds only in-frame clones and misses some; the assay was immunoSEQ multiplex PCR. Of more than 85,000 clones detected, about 73% appear once; the ten largest clones hold around 16%. The CDR3 is 14 residues long. Trimming removed 2 bases from V and 3 bases from J, with 9 bases in between. Germline CDR1 reads SGHRS; CDR2 reads YFSETQ. The sample comprised PBMCs. This TCR derives from a woman between 45 and 65 years old in good health and CMV-seropositive. J is TRBJ1-5 and V is TRBV5-1; perhaps TRBD1 as D (6 bases). CDR3 bases: TGCGCCAGCAGCTTACAGGGCCCCAATCAGCCCCAGCATTTT. As protein: CASSLQGPNQPQHF.